Listed below are T cell receptor beta chains from one sample, sequenced in a study of human T cells and chemical hapten exposure. Via MiXCR, TCRdb re-called the RACE reads, giving one row per CDR3 protein. This repertoire shows about 290,000 distinct CDR3 sequences, roughly 7.7% found once; its top ten account for about 1.2%. The sample in question was whole blood, obtained in connection with sensitization to the hapten diphenylcyclopropenone (DPC). Source of these receptors: a man aged 18 to 29 with alopecia areata. Some clones in this sample may be carry-over from other donors' samples. CDR3s include the opening cysteine and the closing phenylalanine or tryptophan. The D gene is left open where the match is weak. Size is omitted from some rows. Given values are once, few, many or a class for expanded clones.

>TRBJ1-1|many|-|TRBV29-1
CSVRTDSTNTEAFF
TGCAGCGTGAGGACGGACTCTACGAACACTGAAGCTTTCTTT
>TRBJ1-6|many|-|TRBV7-2
CASSLTPPGYSPLHF
TGTGCCAGCAGCCTCACACCGCCTGGGTATTCACCCCTCCACTTT
>TRBJ1-1|few|-|TRBV6-6
CASSYSEGTEAFF
TGTGCCAGCAGTTACTCGGAGGGGACTGAAGCTTTCTTT
>TRBJ2-2|few|TRBD1|TRBV3-1
CASSLRTGRGELFF
TGTGCCAGCAGCCTTCGGACAGGGCGCGGGGAGCTGTTTTTT
>TRBJ2-7|few|-|TRBV7-9
CASSAQFSYEQYF
TGTGCCAGCAGCGCACAGTTTTCCTACGAGCAGTACTTC
>TRBJ1-3|many|-|TRBV18
CASSRDFDSGNTIYF
TGTGCCAGCTCACGGGACTTCGACTCTGGAAACACCATATATTTT
>TRBJ2-7|many|-|TRBV15
CATSSPAEGAYEQYF
TGTGCCACCAGCAGTCCCGCGGAGGGGGCTTACGAGCAGTACTTC
>TRBJ2-2|-|-|TRBV5-5
CAGRQLNTGELFF
TGTGCCGGCAGACAGTTGAACACCGGGGAGCTGTTTTTT
>TRBJ2-2|few|-|TRBV6-2/TRBV6-3
CASSYYDGDTGELFF
TGTGCCAGCAGTTACTATGACGGAGACACCGGGGAGCTGTTTTTT
>TRBJ1-1|many|-|TRBV7-9
CASSLVKGEAAFF
TGTGCCAGCAGCTTAGTAAAGGGGGAGGCAGCTTTCTTT
>TRBJ2-7|many|-|TRBV10-3
CAISEGYEQYF
TGTGCCATCAGTGAAGGCTACGAGCAGTACTTC
>TRBJ2-3|few|TRBD2|TRBV24-1
CATSDSKRGRTDTQYF
TGTGCCACCAGTGATTCAAAGCGGGGACGCACAGATACGCAGTATTTT
>TRBJ2-4|-|TRBD2|TRBV20-1
CSAMWTRGKNIQYF
TGCAGTGCTATGTGGACTAGAGGAAAAAACATTCAGTACTTC
>TRBJ2-3|few|-|TRBV4-1
CASSQDLVRLRTTDTQYF
TGCGCCAGCAGCCAAGATCTCGTCAGACTCCGAACCACAGATACGCAGTATTTT
>TRBJ1-4|many|-|TRBV21-1
CASSKPPQGAVEKLFF
TGTGCCAGCAGCAAACCCCCACAGGGGGCGGTTGAAAAACTGTTTTTT
>TRBJ2-1|-|-|TRBV20-1
CSAPSPKTGGNEQFF
TGCAGTGCTCCTTCTCCAAAGACCGGAGGCAATGAGCAGTTCTTC
>TRBJ2-1|few|TRBD2|TRBV7-9
CASSGGGYRNLNYNEQFF
TGTGCCAGCAGCGGCGGGGGATATAGAAATTTAAATTACAATGAGCAGTTCTTC
>TRBJ2-1|few|-|TRBV20-1
CSGRRGYNEQFF
TGCAGTGGACGGAGGGGTTACAATGAGCAGTTCTTC
>TRBJ2-5|-|-|TRBV5-1
CASSLATVETQYF
TGCGCCAGCAGCTTGGCCACCGTAGAGACCCAGTACTTC
>TRBJ2-3|few|TRBD2|TRBV27
CASTSTSSSRDTQYF
TGTGCCAGCACCTCGACTAGCTCCTCTCGGGATACGCAGTATTTT
>TRBJ2-2|few|-|TRBV7-2
CASTKGQHTGELFF
TGTGCCAGCACGAAAGGACAGCACACCGGGGAGCTGTTTTTT
>TRBJ1-4|few|-|TRBV4-2
CASSQERGQGEKLFF
TGTGCCAGCAGCCAAGAACGGGGGCAGGGTGAAAAACTGTTTTTT
>TRBJ2-3|many|-|TRBV7-2
CASSFTDTQYF
TGTGCCAGCAGCTTCACAGATACGCAGTATTTT
>TRBJ2-1|-|-|TRBV25-1
CASARLGGRDSSSYNEQFF
TGTGCCAGCGCCAGGCTCGGAGGCAGGGATTCTTCCTCCTACAATGAGCAGTTCTTC
>TRBJ2-1|-|-|TRBV6-6
CASSRQAISYNEQFF
TGTGCCAGCAGTCGACAGGCGATCTCCTACAATGAGCAGTTCTTC
>TRBJ1-5|few|-|TRBV7-2
CASSWGTGGNQPQHF
TGTGCCAGCAGCTGGGGTACCGGGGGAAATCAGCCCCAGCATTTT
>TRBJ2-5|many|-|TRBV6-1
CASWTGGTQETQYF
TGTGCCAGTTGGACGGGCGGTACCCAAGAGACCCAGTACTTC
>TRBJ2-3|many|TRBD2|TRBV28
CASSFRGGPSDTQYF
TGTGCCAGCAGTTTCCGCGGGGGGCCATCAGATACGCAGTATTTT
>TRBJ1-5|many|-|TRBV6-6
CASTRGGNNQPQHF
TGTGCCAGCACTCGGGGGGGGAACAATCAGCCCCAGCATTTT
>TRBJ2-1|few|-|TRBV14
CASSQGGNYNEQFF
TGTGCCAGCAGCCAAGGAGGGAACTACAATGAGCAGTTCTTC
>TRBJ2-5|few|TRBD1|TRBV5-1
CASARQGTQETQYF
TGCGCCAGCGCCAGACAGGGGACCCAAGAGACCCAGTACTTC
>TRBJ1-4|-|TRBD1|TRBV9
CASSPRDREKLFF
TGTGCCAGCAGCCCCAGGGACAGGGAAAAACTGTTTTTT
>TRBJ1-1|-|-|TRBV29-1
CSVEIGSTHTEAFF
TGCAGCGTTGAAATTGGCAGCACGCACACTGAAGCTTTCTTT
>TRBJ2-1|few|TRBD2|TRBV10-3
CAISPGTSGISYNEQFF
TGTGCCATCAGCCCCGGGACTAGCGGGATCTCCTACAATGAGCAGTTCTTC
>TRBJ2-1|few|TRBD1|TRBV5-1
CASSSGTGGEEFF
TGCGCCAGCAGCTCCGGGACAGGGGGAGAGGAGTTCTTC
>TRBJ1-1|few|-|TRBV5-1
CASSLDWSANTEAFF
TGCGCCAGCAGCTTGGATTGGTCAGCGAACACTGAAGCTTTCTTT
>TRBJ1-1|many|TRBD1|TRBV5-1
CASSFAGGLNTEAFF
TGCGCCAGCAGCTTCGCAGGGGGGCTGAACACTGAAGCTTTCTTT
>TRBJ2-7|-|-|TRBV5-1
CASSLDGTPSYEQYF
TGCGCCAGCAGCTTGGACGGGACACCTTCCTACGAGCAGTACTTC
>TRBJ1-1|many|-|TRBV24-1
CATSDNRRNTEAFF
TGTGCCACCAGTGATAACAGGAGAAACACTGAAGCTTTCTTT
>TRBJ2-1|many|-|TRBV9
CASSHSNEQFF
TGTGCCAGCAGCCACAGTAATGAGCAGTTCTTC
>TRBJ2-3|-|TRBD2|TRBV20-1
CSATEGLDTDTQYF
TGCAGTGCTACCGAAGGACTAGACACAGATACGCAGTATTTT
>TRBJ2-7|-|TRBD1|TRBV3-1
CASSRDSSAYEQYF
TGTGCCAGCAGCCGGGACAGTTCAGCCTACGAGCAGTACTTC
>TRBJ1-1|many|-|TRBV12-5
CASGLVRTAEAFF
TGTGCTAGTGGTTTGGTACGGACAGCCGAAGCTTTCTTT
>TRBJ2-7|-|TRBD1|TRBV20-1
CSANTFVGGRYEQYF
TGCAGTGCAAACACCTTCGTAGGGGGCCGGTACGAGCAGTACTTC
>TRBJ1-1|-|-|TRBV5-1
CASSFSQGRGNTEAFF
TGCGCCAGCAGCTTTTCGCAGGGAAGGGGTAACACTGAAGCTTTCTTT